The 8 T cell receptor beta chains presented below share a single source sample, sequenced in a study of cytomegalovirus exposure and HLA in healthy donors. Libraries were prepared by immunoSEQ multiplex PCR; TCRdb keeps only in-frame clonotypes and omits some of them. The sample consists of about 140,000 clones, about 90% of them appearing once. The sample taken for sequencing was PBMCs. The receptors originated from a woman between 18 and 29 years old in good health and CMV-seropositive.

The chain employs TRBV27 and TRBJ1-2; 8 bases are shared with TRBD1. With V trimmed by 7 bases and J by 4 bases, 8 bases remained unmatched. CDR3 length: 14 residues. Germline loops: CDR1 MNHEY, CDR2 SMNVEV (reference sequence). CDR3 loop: CASNTGTGPYGYTF. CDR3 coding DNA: TGTGCCAGCAATACCGGGACAGGACCCTATGGCTACACCTTC.

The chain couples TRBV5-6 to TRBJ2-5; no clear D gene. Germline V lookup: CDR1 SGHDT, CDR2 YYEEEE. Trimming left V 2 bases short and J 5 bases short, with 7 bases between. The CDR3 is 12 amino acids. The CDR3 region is CASSFGLETQYF. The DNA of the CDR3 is TGTGCCAGCAGCTTCGGGTTGGAGACCCAGTACTTC. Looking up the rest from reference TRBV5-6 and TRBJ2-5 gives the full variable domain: DAGVTQSPTHLIKTRGQQVTLRCSPKSGHDTVSWYQQALGQGPQFIFQYYEEEERQRGNFPDRFSGHQFPNYSSELNVNALLLGDSALYLCASSFGLETQYFGPGTRLLVL.

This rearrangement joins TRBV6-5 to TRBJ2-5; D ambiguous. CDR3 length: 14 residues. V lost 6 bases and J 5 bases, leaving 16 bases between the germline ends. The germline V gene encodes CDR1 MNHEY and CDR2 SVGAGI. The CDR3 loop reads CASSQYQARETQYF. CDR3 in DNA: TGTGCCAGCAGCCAATATCAAGCCCGGGAGACCCAGTACTTC.

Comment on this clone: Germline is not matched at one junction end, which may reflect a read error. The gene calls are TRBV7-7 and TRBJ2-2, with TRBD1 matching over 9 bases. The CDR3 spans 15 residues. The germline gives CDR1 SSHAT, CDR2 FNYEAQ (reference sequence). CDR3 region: CASSPGTGLHGELFF. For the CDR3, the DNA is TGTGCTAGCAGCCCCGGGACAGGGCTTCACGGGGAGCTGTTTTTT.

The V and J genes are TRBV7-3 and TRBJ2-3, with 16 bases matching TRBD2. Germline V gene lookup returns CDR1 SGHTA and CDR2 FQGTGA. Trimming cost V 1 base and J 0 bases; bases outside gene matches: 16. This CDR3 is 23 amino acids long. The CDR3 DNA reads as TGTGCCAGCAGCTTAAAGGTCGGGACTAGCGGGGGGGCCTCTCTCCCCAGCACAGATACGCAGTATTTT. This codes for CASSLKVGTSGGASLPSTDTQYF.

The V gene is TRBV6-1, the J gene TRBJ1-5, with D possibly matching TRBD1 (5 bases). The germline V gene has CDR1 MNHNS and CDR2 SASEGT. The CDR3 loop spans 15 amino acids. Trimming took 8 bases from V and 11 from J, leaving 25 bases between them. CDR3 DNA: TGTGCCAGCCGGGACGGGGCAGCGGGGAACTTGGCCCAGCATTTT. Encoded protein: CASRDGAAGNLAQHF.

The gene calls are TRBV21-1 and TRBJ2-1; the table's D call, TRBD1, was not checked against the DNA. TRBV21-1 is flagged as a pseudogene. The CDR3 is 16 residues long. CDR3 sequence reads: CASSKVTSKTYNEQFF. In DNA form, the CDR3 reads TGTGCCAGCAGCAAAGTTACATCCAAGACCTACAATGAGCAGTTCTTC.

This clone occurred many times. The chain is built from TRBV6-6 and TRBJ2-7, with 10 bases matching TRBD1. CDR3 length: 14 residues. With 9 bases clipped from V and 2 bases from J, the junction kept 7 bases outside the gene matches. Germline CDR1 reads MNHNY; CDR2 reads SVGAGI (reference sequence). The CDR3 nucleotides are TGTGCCAGTAACCGGGACAGGGGTGCCTACGAGCAGTACTTC. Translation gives CASNRDRGAYEQYF.